A selection of T cell receptor beta chains follows, all from one sample in a study of breast tumors, draining lymph nodes, adjacent tissues. Using its own MiXCR run on the multiplex PCR reads, TCRdb lists one record per CDR3 protein. The sample yields over 200,000 distinct CDR3 sequences, less than 45% seen once. The specimen was axillary lymph node tissue. The receptors derive from a female donor with breast cancer. Some clones in this sample may be carry-over from other donors' samples. The CDR3 runs from the conserved cysteine through the conserved F or W. The D gene is left open where the match is weak. Clone size appears in some rows only: once, few, many, or a class for an expanded clone.

v_call	clone_size	j_call	d_call	cdr3_aa	cdr3_nt
TRBV28	few	TRBJ2-5	TRBD2	CASRPSGREETQYF	TGTGCCAGCAGACCAAGCGGGAGGGAGGAGACCCAGTACTTC
TRBV12-3/TRBV12-4	many	TRBJ2-7	NA	CASSLSGSGLVSSYEQYF	TGTGCCAGCAGTTTAAGCGGGTCGGGACTCGTAAGCTCCTACGAGCAGTACTTC
TRBV11-2	few	TRBJ1-2	TRBD1	CASSKGTGSPLGGYTF	TGTGCCAGCAGCAAAGGGACAGGGTCCCCGTTGGGTGGCTACACCTTC
TRBV7-7	many	TRBJ2-5	TRBD1	CASSPGQGSGETQYF	TGTGCTAGCAGCCCCGGACAGGGGTCGGGGGAGACCCAGTACTTC
TRBV20-1	many	TRBJ2-5	TRBD1	CSARGTGGQETQYF	TGCAGTGCTAGAGGGACAGGGGGCCAAGAGACCCAGTACTTC
TRBV12-3/TRBV12-4	many	TRBJ2-7	NA	CASSFSAGSSYEQYF	TGTGCCAGCAGTTTTTCGGCGGGAAGCTCCTACGAGCAGTACTTC
TRBV13	many	TRBJ1-3	TRBD1	CASSLGQGENTIYF	TGTGCCAGCAGCTTAGGACAGGGGGAGAACACCATATATTTT
TRBV7-8	many	TRBJ2-2	NA	CASSLVGSVSTGELFF	TGTGCCAGCAGCTTAGTAGGTAGCGTGAGCACCGGGGAGCTGTTTTTT
TRBV6-5	few	TRBJ2-7	NA	CASSYPQNGGYEQYF	TGTGCCAGCAGTTACCCCCAAAATGGTGGCTACGAGCAGTACTTC
TRBV7-6	many	TRBJ1-4	NA	CASSPNPIYREDLRRGEKLFF	TGTGCCAGCAGCCCAAACCCGATCTACAGGGAAGATTTACGTAGGGGTGAAAAACTGTTTTTT
TRBV5-1	NA	TRBJ2-2	TRBD2	CASSLSAGTSGLTGELFF	TGCGCCAGCAGCTTGTCAGCGGGGACTAGCGGGCTCACCGGGGAGCTGTTTTTT
TRBV20-1	many	TRBJ2-5	TRBD1	CSAPGTAMETQYF	TGCAGTGCTCCCGGGACAGCGATGGAGACCCAGTACTTC
TRBV7-9	many	TRBJ2-1	TRBD1	CASSTPGQGAPGKVYNEQFF	TGTGCCAGCAGCACCCCGGGACAGGGGGCGCCGGGGAAAGTCTACAATGAGCAGTTCTTC
TRBV29-1	many	TRBJ1-5	NA	CSARTESNQPQHF	TGCAGCGCCCGGACAGAGAGTAATCAGCCCCAGCATTTT
TRBV5-1	many	TRBJ1-4	NA	CASSLDRTNEKLFF	TGCGCCAGCAGCTTGGACAGAACTAATGAAAAACTGTTTTTT
TRBV7-3	NA	TRBJ1-3	NA	CASSRSDSRYGYTIYF	TGTGCCAGCAGTCGAAGTGACAGTCGGTATGGCTACACCATATATTTT
TRBV7-8	many	TRBJ2-7	TRBD1	CASSLGQRLNEQYF	TGTGCCAGCAGCTTGGGACAGCGGTTGAACGAGCAGTACTTC
TRBV20-1	many	TRBJ2-5	NA	CSALAGETQSF	TGCAGTGCGCTCGCTGGAGAGACCCAGTCCTTC
TRBV2	many	TRBJ1-2	TRBD1	CASRGLTGTGRYGYTF	TGTGCCAGCAGAGGATTGACCGGGACAGGGCGCTATGGCTACACCTTC
TRBV7-3	many	TRBJ1-3	NA	CASSQDSGNTIYF	TGTGCCAGCAGCCAGGACAGTGGAAACACCATATATTTT
TRBV5-6	many	TRBJ1-2	NA	CASSDPQGIYGYTF	TGTGCCAGCAGCGATCCGCAGGGAATTTATGGCTACACCTTC
TRBV4-2	many	TRBJ2-3	TRBD2	CASSLFGTSGTDTQYF	TGTGCCAGCAGCCTCTTCGGGACTAGCGGGACAGATACGCAGTATTTT
TRBV2	many	TRBJ2-3	NA	CASSEGVRDTQYF	TGTGCCAGCAGTGAAGGTGTTAGAGATACGCAGTATTTT
TRBV11-3	NA	TRBJ1-3	TRBD1	CASSQKSDRGFGNTIYF	TGTGCCAGCAGCCAGAAGTCGGACAGGGGGTTTGGAAACACCATATATTTT
TRBV10-2	many	TRBJ1-3	NA	CASSERGPSSGNTIYF	TGCGCCAGCAGTGAAAGGGGACCTTCATCTGGAAACACCATATATTTT
TRBV2	many	TRBJ2-6	TRBD1	CASRDDRAGANVLTF	TGTGCCAGCAGAGACGACAGGGCCGGGGCCAACGTCCTGACTTTC
TRBV5-1	many	TRBJ2-3	NA	CASSLVIRYTDTQYF	TGCGCCAGCAGCTTGGTGATCAGGTACACAGATACGCAGTATTTT
TRBV7-9	many	TRBJ2-5	NA	CASSRDGGPGTQYF	TGTGCCAGCAGCCGTGATGGGGGTCCGGGGACCCAGTACTTC